A selection of T cell receptor beta chains follows, all from one sample in a study of blood T cells in healthy people across ages. From the 5' RACE reads, TCRdb called clonotypes with MiXCR, one entry per CDR3 protein. The table includes 850,000 or so distinct CDR3 sequences, under 35% detected once. The specimen sequenced was blood. The receptors stem from a woman of 80 years or more in good health. CDR3s include the opening cysteine and the closing phenylalanine or tryptophan. The D gene is left open where the match is weak. The size of a clone is reported for some rows only, either as once, few or many, or as a class for expanded clones.

v_gene	d_gene	j_gene	abundance	CDR3aa	CDR3nt
TRBV6-2/TRBV6-3	-	TRBJ2-4	many	CASSYSWENIQYF	TGTGCCAGCAGTTACTCCTGGGAAAACATTCAGTACTTC
TRBV7-2	-	TRBJ2-5	many	CASSRSLGQETQYF	TGTGCCAGCAGCCGATCGCTAGGGCAAGAGACCCAGTACTTC
TRBV20-1	-	TRBJ1-2	-	CSADDGNYGYTF	TGCAGTGCTGACGACGGTAACTATGGCTACACCTTC
TRBV20-1	TRBD1	TRBJ1-5	few	CSAKLGTGEWQPQHF	TGCAGTGCTAAACTCGGGACAGGGGAGTGGCAGCCCCAGCATTTT
TRBV12-3/TRBV12-4	-	TRBJ1-1	-	CASIPDSRGTEAFF	TGTGCCAGCATCCCGGACAGCCGGGGGACTGAAGCTTTCTTT
TRBV4-1	-	TRBJ2-5	-	CASSQEPQETQYF	TGCGCCAGCAGCCAAGAGCCCCAAGAGACCCAGTACTTC
TRBV29-1	-	TRBJ1-4	-	CSVAGAARGKLFF	TGCAGCGTTGCAGGGGCGGCACGTGGAAAACTGTTTTTT
TRBV7-2	TRBD2	TRBJ2-1	-	CASSTRTSGENNEQFF	TGTGCCAGCAGCACCCGGACTAGCGGGGAAAACAATGAGCAGTTCTTC
TRBV3-1	TRBD2	TRBJ2-1	-	CASSLGPGGAGDEQFF	TGTGCCAGCAGCTTAGGGCCCGGGGGGGCCGGGGATGAGCAGTTCTTC
TRBV12-3/TRBV12-4	TRBD2	TRBJ2-1	-	CASSWGLAGGHAQFF	TGTGCCAGCAGTTGGGGCCTAGCGGGGGGGCATGCGCAGTTCTTC